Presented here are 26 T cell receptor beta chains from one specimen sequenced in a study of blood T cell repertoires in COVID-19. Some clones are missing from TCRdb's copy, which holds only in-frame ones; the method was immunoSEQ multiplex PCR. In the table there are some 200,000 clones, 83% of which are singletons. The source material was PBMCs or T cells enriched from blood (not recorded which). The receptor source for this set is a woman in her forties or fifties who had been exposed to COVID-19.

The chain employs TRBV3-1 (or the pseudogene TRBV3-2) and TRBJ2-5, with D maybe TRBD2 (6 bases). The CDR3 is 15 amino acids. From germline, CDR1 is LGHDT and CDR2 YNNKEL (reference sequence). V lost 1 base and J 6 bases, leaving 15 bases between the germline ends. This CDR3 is CASSQGTGGLKTQYF. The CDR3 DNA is TGTGCCAGCAGCCAAGGGACTGGAGGGTTGAAGACCCAGTACTTC.

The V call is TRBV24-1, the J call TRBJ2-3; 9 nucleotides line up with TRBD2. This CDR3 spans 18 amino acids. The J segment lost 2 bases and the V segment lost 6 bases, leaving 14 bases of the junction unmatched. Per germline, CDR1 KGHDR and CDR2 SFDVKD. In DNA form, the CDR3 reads TGTGCCACCAGTTCAACCCTCGGGGCGGGGGGGCTCACAGATACGCAGTATTTT. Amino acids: CATSSTLGAGGLTDTQYF.

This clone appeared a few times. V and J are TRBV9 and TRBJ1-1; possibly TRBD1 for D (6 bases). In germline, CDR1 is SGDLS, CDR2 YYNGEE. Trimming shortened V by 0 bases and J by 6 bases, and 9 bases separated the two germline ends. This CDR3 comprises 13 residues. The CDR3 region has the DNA TGTGCCAGCAGCGTAGCTACAGGGCCTGAAGCTTTCTTT. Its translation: CASSVATGPEAFF.

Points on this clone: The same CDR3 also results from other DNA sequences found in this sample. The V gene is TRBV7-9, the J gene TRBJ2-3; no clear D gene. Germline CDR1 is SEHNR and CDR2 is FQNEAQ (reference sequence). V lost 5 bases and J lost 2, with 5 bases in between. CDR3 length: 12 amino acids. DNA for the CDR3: TGTGCCAGCAGCCCCTCCACAGATACGCAGTATTTT. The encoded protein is CASSPSTDTQYF.

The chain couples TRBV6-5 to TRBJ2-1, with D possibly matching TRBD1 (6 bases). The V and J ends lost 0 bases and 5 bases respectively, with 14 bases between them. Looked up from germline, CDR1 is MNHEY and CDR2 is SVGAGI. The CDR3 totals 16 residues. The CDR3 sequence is CASSYSGPGTNNEQFF. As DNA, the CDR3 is TGTGCCAGCAGTTACTCCGGCCCCGGGACAAACAATGAGCAGTTCTTC.

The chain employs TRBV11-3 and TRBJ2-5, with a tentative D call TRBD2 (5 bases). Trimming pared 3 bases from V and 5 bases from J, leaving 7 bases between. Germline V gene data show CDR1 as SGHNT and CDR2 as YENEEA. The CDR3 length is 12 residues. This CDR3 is CASSLASETQYF. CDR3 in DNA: TGTGCCAGCAGCTTGGCTAGCGAGACCCAGTACTTC.

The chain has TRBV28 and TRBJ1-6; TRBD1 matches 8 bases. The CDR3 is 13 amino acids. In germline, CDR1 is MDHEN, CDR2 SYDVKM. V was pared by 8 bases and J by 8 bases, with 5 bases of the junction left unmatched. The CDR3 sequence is CASSGQVDSPLHF. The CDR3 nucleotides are TGTGCCAGCTCGGGACAGGTCGATTCACCCCTCCACTTT.

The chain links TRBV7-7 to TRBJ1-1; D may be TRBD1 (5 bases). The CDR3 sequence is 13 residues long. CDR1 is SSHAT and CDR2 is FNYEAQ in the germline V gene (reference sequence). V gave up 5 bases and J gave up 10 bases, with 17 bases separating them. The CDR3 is CASSPSGPVGAFF. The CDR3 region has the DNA TGTGCCAGCAGCCCTTCAGGGCCTGTCGGAGCTTTCTTT.

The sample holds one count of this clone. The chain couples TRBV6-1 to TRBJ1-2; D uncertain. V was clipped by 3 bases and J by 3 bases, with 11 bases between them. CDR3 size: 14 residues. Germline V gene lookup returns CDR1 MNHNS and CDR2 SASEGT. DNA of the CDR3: TGTGCCAGCAGTGAGACCCGCCGGGACTATGGCTACACCTTC. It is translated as CASSETRRDYGYTF.

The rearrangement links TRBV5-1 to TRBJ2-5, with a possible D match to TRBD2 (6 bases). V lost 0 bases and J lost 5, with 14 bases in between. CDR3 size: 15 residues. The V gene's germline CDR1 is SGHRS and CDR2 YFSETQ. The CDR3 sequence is CASSLDVGGLETQYF. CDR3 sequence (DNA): TGCGCCAGCAGCTTGGATGTCGGGGGTTTGGAGACCCAGTACTTC.

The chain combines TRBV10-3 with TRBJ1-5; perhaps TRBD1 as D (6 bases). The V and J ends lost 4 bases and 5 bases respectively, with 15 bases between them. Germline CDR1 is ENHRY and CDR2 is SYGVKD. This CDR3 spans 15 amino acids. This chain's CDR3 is CAISGGPSVDQPQHF. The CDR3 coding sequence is TGTGCCATCAGTGGGGGGCCCAGTGTGGATCAGCCCCAGCATTTT.

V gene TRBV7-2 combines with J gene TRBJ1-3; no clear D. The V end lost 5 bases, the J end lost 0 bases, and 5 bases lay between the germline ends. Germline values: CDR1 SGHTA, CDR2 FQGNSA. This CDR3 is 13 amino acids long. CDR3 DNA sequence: TGTGCCAGCAGCGCGAACTCTGGAAACACCATATATTTT. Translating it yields CASSANSGNTIYF.

The CDR3 DNA reads TGTGCCAGCAGCCGGCGAGGGGGAGACTCCTATAATTCACCCCTCCACTTT. Residues: CASSRRGGDSYNSPLHF. V usage is TRBV14 and J usage is TRBJ1-6; perhaps TRBD1 as D (6 bases). Germline-derived CDR1 and CDR2 are SGHDN and FVKESK. The V end was cut by 4 bases, the J end by 0 bases, with 13 bases between. The CDR3 runs 17 residues.

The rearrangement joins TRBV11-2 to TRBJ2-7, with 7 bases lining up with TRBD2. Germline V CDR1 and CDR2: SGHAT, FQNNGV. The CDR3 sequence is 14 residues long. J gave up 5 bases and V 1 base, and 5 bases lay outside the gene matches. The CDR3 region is CASSLVPGGDEQYF. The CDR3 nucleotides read TGTGCCAGCAGCTTAGTACCTGGGGGGGACGAGCAGTACTTC.

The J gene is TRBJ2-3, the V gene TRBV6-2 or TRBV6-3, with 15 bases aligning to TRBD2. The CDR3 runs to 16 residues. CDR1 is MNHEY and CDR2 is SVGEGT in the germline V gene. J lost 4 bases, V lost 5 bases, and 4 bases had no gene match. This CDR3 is CASSGLAGGRADTQYF. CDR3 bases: TGTGCCAGCAGTGGACTAGCGGGGGGGCGCGCAGATACGCAGTATTTT.

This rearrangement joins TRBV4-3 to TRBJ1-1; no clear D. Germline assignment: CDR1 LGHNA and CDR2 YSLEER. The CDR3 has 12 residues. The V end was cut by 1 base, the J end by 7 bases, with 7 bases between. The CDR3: CASSQGASEAFF. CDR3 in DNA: TGCGCCAGCAGCCAAGGGGCCAGTGAAGCTTTCTTT.

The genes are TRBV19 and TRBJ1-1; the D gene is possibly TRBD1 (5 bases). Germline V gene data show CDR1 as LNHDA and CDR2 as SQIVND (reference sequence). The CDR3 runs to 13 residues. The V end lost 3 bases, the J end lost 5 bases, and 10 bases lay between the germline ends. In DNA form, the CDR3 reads TGTGCCAGTAGTATTGGGGCAGGAACTGAAGCTTTCTTT. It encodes CASSIGAGTEAFF.

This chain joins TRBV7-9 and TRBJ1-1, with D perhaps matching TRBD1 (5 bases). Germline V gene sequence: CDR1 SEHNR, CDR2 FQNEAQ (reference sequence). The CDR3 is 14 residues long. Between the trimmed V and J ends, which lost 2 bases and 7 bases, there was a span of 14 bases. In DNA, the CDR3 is TGTGCCAGCAGCTTAAAGGGGTTAGGCAGTGAAGCTTTCTTT. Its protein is CASSLKGLGSEAFF.

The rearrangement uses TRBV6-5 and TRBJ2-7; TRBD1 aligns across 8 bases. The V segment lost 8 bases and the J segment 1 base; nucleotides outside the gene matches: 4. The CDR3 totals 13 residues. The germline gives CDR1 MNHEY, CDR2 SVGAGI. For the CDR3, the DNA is TGTGCCAGCTGGGACAGGTTTTCCTACGAGCAGTACTTC. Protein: CASWDRFSYEQYF.

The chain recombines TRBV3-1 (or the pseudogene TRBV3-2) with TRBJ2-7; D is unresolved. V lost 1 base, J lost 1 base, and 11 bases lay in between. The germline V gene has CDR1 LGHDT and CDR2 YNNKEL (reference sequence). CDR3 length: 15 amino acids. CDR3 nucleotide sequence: TGTGCCAGCAGCCAAGGGGCAGTAATTTCCTACGAGCAGTACTTC. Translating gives CASSQGAVISYEQYF.

CDR3 DNA: TGTGCCTGGGAACGGACAGGTGTGAACACTGAAGCTTTCTTT. Encoded protein: CAWERTGVNTEAFF. J is TRBJ1-1 and V is TRBV30; 7 nucleotides match TRBD1. The CDR3 covers 14 residues. Germline-derived CDR1 and CDR2 are GTSNPN and SVGIG (reference sequence). The trim removed 5 bases at V and 0 bases at J, leaving 6 bases unmatched.

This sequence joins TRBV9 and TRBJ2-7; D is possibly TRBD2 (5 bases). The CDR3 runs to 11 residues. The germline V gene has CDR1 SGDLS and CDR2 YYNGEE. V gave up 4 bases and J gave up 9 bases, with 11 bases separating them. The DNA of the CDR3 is TGTGCCAGCAGCTCCGGAGGCAGGCAGTACTTC. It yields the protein CASSSGGRQYF.

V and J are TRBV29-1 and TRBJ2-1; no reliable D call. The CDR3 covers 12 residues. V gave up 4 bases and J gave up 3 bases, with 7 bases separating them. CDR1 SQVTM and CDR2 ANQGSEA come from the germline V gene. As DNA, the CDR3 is TGCAGCGTTGGCAGGATCTACAATGAGCAGTTCTTC. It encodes CSVGRIYNEQFF.

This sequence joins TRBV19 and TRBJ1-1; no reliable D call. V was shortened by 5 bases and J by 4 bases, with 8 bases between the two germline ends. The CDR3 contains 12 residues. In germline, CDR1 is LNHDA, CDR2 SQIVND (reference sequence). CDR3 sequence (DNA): TGTGCCAGTAGTTTAGGGAGCACTGAAGCTTTCTTT. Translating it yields CASSLGSTEAFF.

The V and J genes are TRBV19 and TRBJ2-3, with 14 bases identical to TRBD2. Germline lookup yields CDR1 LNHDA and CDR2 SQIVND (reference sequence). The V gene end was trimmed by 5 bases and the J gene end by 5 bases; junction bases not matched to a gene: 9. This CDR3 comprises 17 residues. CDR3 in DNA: TGTGCCAGTAGTCCCGAGACTAGCGGGGGGGCAGGAGATACGCAGTATTTT. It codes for CASSPETSGGAGDTQYF.

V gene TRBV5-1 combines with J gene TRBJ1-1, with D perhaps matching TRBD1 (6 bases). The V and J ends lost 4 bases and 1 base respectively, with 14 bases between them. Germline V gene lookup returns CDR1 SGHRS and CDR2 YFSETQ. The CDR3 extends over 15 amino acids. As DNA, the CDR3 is TGCGCCAGCAGCGGTACAGGGACGCCGAACACTGAAGCTTTCTTT. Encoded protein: CASSGTGTPNTEAFF.